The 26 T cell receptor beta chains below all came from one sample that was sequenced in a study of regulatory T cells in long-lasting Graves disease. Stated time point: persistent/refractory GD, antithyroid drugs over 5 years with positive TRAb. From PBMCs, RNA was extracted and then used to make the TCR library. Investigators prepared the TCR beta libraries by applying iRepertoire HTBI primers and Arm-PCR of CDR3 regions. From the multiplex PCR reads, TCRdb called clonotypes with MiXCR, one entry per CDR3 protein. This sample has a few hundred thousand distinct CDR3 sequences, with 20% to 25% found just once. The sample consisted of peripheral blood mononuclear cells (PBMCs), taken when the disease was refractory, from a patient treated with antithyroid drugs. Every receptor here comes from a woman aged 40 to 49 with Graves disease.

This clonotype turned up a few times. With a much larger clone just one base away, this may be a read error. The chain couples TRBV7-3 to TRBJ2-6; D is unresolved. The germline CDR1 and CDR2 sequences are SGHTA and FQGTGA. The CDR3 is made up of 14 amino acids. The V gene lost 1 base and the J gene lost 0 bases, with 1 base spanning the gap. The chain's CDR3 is CASSLNSGANVLTF. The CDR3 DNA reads TGTGCCAGCAGCTTAAACTCTGGGGCCAACGTCCTGACTTTC.

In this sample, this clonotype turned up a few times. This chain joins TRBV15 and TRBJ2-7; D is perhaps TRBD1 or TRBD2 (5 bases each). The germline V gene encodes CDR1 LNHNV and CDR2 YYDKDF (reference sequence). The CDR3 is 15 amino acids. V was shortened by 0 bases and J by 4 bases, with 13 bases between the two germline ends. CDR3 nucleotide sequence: TGTGCCACCAGCAGAGAATCGCCAGGGACGTACGAGCAGTACTTC. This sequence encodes CATSRESPGTYEQYF.

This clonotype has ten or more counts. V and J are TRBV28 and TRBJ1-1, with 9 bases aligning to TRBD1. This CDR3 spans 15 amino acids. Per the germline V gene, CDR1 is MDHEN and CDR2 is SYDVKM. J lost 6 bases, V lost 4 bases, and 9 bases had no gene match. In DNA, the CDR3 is TGTGCCAGCAGTTCAGCCGGGACAGGGATGTCTGAAGCTTTCTTT. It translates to CASSSAGTGMSEAFF.

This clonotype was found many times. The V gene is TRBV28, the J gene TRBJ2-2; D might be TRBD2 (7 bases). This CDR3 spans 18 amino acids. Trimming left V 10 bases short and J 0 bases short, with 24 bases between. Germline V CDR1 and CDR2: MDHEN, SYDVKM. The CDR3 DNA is TGTGCCACCCACTGGACTAGGGGGATACCTGCGAACACCGGGGAGCTGTTTTTT. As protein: CATHWTRGIPANTGELFF.

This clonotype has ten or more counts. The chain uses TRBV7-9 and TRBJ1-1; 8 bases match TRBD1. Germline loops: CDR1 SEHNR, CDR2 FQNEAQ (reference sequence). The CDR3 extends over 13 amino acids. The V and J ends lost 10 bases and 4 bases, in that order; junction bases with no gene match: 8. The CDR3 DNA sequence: TGTGCCATCGATCAGGGGGCGCCCACTGAAGCTTTCTTT. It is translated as CAIDQGAPTEAFF.

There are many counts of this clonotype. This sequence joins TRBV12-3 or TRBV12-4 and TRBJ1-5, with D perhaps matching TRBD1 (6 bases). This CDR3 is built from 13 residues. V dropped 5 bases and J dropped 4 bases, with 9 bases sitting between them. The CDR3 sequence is CASSRTGNQPQHF. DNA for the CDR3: TGTGCCAGCAGTCGCACAGGGAATCAGCCCCAGCATTTT.

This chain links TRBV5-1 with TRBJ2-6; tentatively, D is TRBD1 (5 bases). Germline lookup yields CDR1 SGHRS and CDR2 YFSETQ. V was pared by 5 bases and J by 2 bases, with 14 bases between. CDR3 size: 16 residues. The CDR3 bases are TGCGCCAGCAGAATGACAGTAGTCCCTGGGGCCAACGTCCTGACTTTC. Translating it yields CASRMTVVPGANVLTF.

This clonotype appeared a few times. The CDR3 loop is CASSPVLAGVHEQYF. The CDR3 DNA reads TGTGCCAGCAGCCCCGTTCTAGCGGGAGTACACGAGCAGTACTTC. This chain links TRBV3-1 with TRBJ2-7; the match to TRBD2 covers 10 bases. V lost 4 bases and J lost 5; bases outside the gene matches: 8. CDR1 LGHDT and CDR2 YNNKEL come from the germline V gene (reference sequence). The CDR3 runs to 15 residues.

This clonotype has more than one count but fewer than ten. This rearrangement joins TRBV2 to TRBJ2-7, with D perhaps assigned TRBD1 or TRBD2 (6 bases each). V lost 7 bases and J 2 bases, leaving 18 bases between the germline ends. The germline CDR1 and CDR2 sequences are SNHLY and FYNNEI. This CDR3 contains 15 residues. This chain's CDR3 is CASKWRDTTTYEQYF. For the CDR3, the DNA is TGTGCCAGCAAGTGGAGGGACACGACCACCTACGAGCAGTACTTC.

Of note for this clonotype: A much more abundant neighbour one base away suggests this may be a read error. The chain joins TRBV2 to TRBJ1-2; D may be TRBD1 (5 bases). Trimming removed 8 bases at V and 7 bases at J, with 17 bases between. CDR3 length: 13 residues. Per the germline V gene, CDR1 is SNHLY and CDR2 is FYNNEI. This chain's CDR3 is CASCGADSSGYTF. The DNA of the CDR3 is TGTGCCAGCTGTGGGGCAGATTCTTCTGGCTACACCTTC.

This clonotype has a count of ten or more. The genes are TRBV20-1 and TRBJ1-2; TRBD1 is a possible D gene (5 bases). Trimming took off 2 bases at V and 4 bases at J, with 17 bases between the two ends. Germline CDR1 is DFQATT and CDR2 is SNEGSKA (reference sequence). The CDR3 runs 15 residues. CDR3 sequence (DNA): TGCAGTGCTAGAATCAGGGAGGGAGGTCTCTATGGCTACACCTTC. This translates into CSARIREGGLYGYTF.

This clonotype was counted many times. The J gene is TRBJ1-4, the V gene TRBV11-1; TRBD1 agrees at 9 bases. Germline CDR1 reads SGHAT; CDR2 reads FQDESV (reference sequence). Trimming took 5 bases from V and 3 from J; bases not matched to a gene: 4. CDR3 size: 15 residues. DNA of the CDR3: TGTGCCAGCAGCAACGACAGGGGGGCTAATGAAAAACTGTTTTTT. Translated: CASSNDRGANEKLFF.

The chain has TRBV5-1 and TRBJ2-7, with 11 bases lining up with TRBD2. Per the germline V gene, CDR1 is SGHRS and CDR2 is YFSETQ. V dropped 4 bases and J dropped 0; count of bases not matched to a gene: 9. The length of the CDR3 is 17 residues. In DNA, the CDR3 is TGCGCCAGCAGCGTACGGGGACTAGCGGACCACTCCTACGAGCAGTACTTC. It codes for CASSVRGLADHSYEQYF.

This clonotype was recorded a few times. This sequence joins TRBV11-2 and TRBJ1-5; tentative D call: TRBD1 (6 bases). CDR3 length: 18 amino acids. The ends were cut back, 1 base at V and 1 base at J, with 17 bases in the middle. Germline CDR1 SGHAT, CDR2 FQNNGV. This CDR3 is CASSLARGSDMSNQPQHF. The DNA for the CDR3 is TGTGCCAGCAGCTTAGCGAGGGGGAGTGATATGAGCAATCAGCCCCAGCATTTT.

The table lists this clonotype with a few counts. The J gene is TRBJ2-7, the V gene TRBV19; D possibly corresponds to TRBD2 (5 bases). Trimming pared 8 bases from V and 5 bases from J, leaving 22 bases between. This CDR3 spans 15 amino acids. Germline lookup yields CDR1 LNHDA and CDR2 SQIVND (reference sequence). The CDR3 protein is CASETVAGWSDEQYF. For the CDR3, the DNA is TGTGCCAGTGAGACCGTGGCGGGTTGGAGTGACGAGCAGTACTTC. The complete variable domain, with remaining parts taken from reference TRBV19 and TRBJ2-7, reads DGGITQSPKYLFRKEGQNVTLSCEQNLNHDAMYWYRQDPGQGLRLIYYSQIVNDFQKGDIAEGYSVSREKKESFPLTVTSAQKNPTAFYLCASETVAGWSDEQYFGPGTRLTVT.

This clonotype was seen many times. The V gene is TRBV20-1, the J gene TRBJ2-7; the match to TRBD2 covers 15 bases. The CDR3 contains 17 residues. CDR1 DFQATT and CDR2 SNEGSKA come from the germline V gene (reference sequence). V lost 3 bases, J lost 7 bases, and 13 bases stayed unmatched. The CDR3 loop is CSARGLAGGAVFEEQYF. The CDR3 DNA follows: TGCAGTGCTAGGGGACTAGCGGGAGGTGCAGTGTTTGAGGAGCAGTACTTC.

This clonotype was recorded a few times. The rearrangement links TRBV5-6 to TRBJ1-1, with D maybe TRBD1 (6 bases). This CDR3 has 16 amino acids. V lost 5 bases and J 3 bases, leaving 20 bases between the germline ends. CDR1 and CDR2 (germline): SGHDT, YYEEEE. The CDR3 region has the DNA TGTGCCAGCAGTCAGACCCTTACAGGGACGTACACTGAAGCTTTCTTT. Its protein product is CASSQTLTGTYTEAFF. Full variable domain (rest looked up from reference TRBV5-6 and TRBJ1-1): DAGVTQSPTHLIKTRGQQVTLRCSPKSGHDTVSWYQQALGQGPQFIFQYYEEEERQRGNFPDRFSGHQFPNYSSELNVNALLLGDSALYLCASSQTLTGTYTEAFFGQGTRLTVV.

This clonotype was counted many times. The CDR3 reads CASSFRRQNYGYTF. The CDR3 coding sequence is TGTGCCAGCAGTTTCAGACGGCAAAACTATGGCTACACCTTC. This chain links TRBV12-3 or TRBV12-4 with TRBJ1-2; D not certain. V gave up 3 bases and J gave up 2 bases, with 10 bases separating them. The CDR3 loop spans 14 amino acids.

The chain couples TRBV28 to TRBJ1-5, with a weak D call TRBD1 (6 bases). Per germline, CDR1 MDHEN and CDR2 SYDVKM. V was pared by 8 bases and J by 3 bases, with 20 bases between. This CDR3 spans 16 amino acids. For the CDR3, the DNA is TGTGCCAGCTCAGGTTGGGGGGGGCGGTCCAATCAGCCCCAGCATTTT. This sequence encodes CASSGWGGRSNQPQHF.

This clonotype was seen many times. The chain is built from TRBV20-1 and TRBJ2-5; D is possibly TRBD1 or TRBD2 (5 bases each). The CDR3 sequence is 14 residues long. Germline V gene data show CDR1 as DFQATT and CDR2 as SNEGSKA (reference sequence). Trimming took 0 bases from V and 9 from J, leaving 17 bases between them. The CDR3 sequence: CSARDVRGTRAQYF. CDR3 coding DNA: TGCAGTGCTAGAGATGTTAGGGGAACTAGGGCCCAGTACTTC.

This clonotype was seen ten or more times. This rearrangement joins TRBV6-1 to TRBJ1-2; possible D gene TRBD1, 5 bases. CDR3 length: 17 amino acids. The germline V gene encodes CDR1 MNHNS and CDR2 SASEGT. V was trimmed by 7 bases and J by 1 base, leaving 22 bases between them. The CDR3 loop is CASKSRTLLADNYGYTF. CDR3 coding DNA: TGTGCCAGCAAGTCCCGGACACTGCTGGCCGATAACTATGGCTACACCTTC.

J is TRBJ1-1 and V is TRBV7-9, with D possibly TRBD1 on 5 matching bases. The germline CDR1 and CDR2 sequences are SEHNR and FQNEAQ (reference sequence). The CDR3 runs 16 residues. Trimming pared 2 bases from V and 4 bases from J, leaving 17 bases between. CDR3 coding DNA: TGTGCCAGCAGCTTATTCCCGGGGGAGATGACCACTGAAGCTTTCTTT. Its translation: CASSLFPGEMTTEAFF. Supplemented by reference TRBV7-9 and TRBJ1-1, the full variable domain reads DTGVSQNPRHKITKRGQNVTFRCDPISEHNRLYWYRQTLGQGPEFLTYFQNEAQLEKSRLLSDRFSAERPKGSFSTLEIQRTEQGDSAMYLCASSLFPGEMTTEAFFGQGTRLTVV.

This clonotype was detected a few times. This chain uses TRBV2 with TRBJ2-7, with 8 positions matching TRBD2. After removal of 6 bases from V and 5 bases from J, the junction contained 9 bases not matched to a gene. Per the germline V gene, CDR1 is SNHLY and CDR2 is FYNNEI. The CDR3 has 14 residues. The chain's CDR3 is CASSLAAGANEQYF. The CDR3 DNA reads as TGTGCCAGCAGCTTAGCAGCGGGAGCGAACGAGCAGTACTTC.

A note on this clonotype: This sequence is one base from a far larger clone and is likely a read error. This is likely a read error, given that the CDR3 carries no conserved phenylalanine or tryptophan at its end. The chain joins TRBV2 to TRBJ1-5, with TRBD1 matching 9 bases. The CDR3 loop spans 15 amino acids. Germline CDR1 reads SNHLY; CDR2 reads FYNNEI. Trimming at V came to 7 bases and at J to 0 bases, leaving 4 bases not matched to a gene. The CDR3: CASTRDRDSNQPQHV. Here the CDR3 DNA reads TGTGCCAGCACCAGGGACAGGGATAGCAATCAGCCCCAGCATGTT.

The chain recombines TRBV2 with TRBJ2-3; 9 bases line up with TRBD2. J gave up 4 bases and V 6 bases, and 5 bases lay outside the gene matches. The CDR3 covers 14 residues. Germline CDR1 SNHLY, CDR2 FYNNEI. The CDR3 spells CASRAGTSPDTQYF. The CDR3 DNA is TGTGCCAGCAGGGCTGGGACTAGCCCAGATACGCAGTATTTT.

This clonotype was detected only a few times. This CDR3 is CASMRGVNTEAFF. CDR3 bases: TGTGCCAGCATGAGGGGGGTGAACACTGAAGCTTTCTTT. The J gene is TRBJ1-1, the V gene TRBV6-1, with D perhaps matching TRBD1 (6 bases). Germline-derived CDR1 and CDR2 are MNHNS and SASEGT. CDR3 size: 13 residues. V lost 7 bases and J 0 bases, leaving 9 bases between the germline ends.